This T cell receptor beta chain is drawn from a study of blood T cell repertoires in COVID-19. Study overall: Both acute and convalescent COVID-19 samples were obtained from the United States, Italy and Spain. From T cells, B-cell-depleted T cells, or PBMCs came the material, which was cDNA or gDNA.

As for this clone: This same CDR3 is encoded by further DNA sequences in the sample.

The CDR3 covers 14 residues. Germline V gene sequence: CDR1 MNHEY, CDR2 SVGAGI. V gave up 5 bases and J gave up 5 bases; unmatched junction bases: 9. As handled by the study authors: Scientists estimated how many nucleated cells there were by amplifying reference gene primers. The repertoire was sequenced with immunoSEQ multiplex PCR; TCRdb's copy has only in-frame clones and lacks some. D and trimming come from the DNA, and the V and J calls and clone size come from that table. The sample has roughly 300,000 clones, 83% seen once. J is TRBJ2-7 and V is TRBV6-5; 7 bases agree with TRBD1. Specimen: peripheral blood. The source is a woman aged 50 to 60 with acute or convalescent COVID-19. CDR3 coding DNA: TGTGCCAGCAGTCGACCGACAGGGACGAACGAGCAGTACTTC. It specifies CASSRPTGTNEQYF.